The clone carrying this T cell receptor (beta chain) was detected a few times. What it binds is not known. Primers for the PCR totalled 60 Vbeta and 13 Jbeta. Per the original methods: A later analysis tallied some 84 million unique TCR beta chains, some 10 million of them shared. Libraries were prepared by immunoSEQ multiplex PCR; TCRdb keeps only in-frame clonotypes and omits some of them. Clone size and V and J calls were adopted from that table, with D and trimming inferred from the DNA. Here the sample spans around 50,000 clones, 72% being singletons. Germline CDR1 and CDR2: SNHLY and FYNNEI. V shed 7 bases and J shed 2 bases, with 9 bases lying between them. The CDR3 has 12 amino acids. The sample originates from a study of cytomegalovirus exposure and HLA in healthy donors. Study results and limitations: Cytomegalovirus-associated status was assigned to some 160 TCR beta chains.

This sequence joins TRBV2 and TRBJ2-7; no clear D gene. The specimen was PBMCs. The receptor was isolated from a man aged 30 to 39 in good health and CMV-seronegative. CDR3 nucleotide sequence: TGTGCCAGCACTAGGATCGCCTACGAGCAGTACTTC. This sequence encodes CASTRIAYEQYF.